This T cell receptor (beta chain) appears in the sequencing data of a study of T-cell reconstitution after alpha-beta-depleted transplantation in children listed by TCRdb under 2016. In terms of the full investigation: The study quantitatively tracked T-cell immune reconstitution after TCRalphabeta/CD19-depleted allogeneic hematopoietic cell transplantation in children using TCR repertoire profiling. Results the study describes overall, beyond this receptor: The high TCRbeta diversity at day 60 in some patients was ascribed to recipient T cells and intrathymic progenitors that had survived conditioning. Hyperexpanded clone frequencies declined over subsequent months; after one year, T-cell counts and TCRbeta diversity were mostly attributed to newly produced T cells. Apparently early alphabetaT-cell count recovery about two months after transplant reportedly relied on only several hundred rapidly expanded clones derived from non-depleted graft cells.

This clonotype was counted at least ten times. It has no known antigen specificity. Base qualities are not at hand, and no much larger clone is one base apart. What this sample's treatment or condition label stands for: allogeneic hematopoietic cell transplantation with graft depleted of TCRalphabeta T cells and CD19 B cells. Transplant recipients were children who received TCRalphabeta/CD19-depleted allogeneic hematopoietic cell grafts. The method was PCR. Data came from an Illumina HiSeq 2500. To normalize quantification of the TCRbeta repertoire, the TCR libraries were built with molecular barcoding that relied on unique molecular identifiers. Clones were called with MiXCR by TCRdb after fastp trimmed the public reads at Q25, and only in-frame beta chains were retained. All rows with the same CDR3 protein become a single entry with the most common DNA and genes. Here the sample has around 94,000 distinct CDR3 sequences; around 7.8% occur a single time. The ten largest clones add up to around 17% of the sample.

This specimen was PBMCs, taken before TCRalphabeta/CD19-depleted stem cell transplant. This receptor was obtained from a boy between 2 and 15 years old with acute lymphoblastic leukemia, due to receive a stem cell transplant.

The nucleotide sequence is TGTGCCAGCAGCCAGGGGACAGTGAACTACGAGCAGTACTTC. Translated, this gives CASSQGTVNYEQYF. Recombination connected TRBV13 to TRBJ2-7; TRBD1 lines up with 7 middle nucleotides. From the cysteine through the phenylalanine, the CDR3 covers 14 amino acids. The entry retains the CDR3 DNA only, 42 bases that are in frame from base 1. The germline V gene (reference sequence) provides CDR1 PRHDT and CDR2 FYEKMQ. For this chain, trimming is 5 bases at the V end and 3 bases at the J end, and the number of junction bases without a gene match is 7.